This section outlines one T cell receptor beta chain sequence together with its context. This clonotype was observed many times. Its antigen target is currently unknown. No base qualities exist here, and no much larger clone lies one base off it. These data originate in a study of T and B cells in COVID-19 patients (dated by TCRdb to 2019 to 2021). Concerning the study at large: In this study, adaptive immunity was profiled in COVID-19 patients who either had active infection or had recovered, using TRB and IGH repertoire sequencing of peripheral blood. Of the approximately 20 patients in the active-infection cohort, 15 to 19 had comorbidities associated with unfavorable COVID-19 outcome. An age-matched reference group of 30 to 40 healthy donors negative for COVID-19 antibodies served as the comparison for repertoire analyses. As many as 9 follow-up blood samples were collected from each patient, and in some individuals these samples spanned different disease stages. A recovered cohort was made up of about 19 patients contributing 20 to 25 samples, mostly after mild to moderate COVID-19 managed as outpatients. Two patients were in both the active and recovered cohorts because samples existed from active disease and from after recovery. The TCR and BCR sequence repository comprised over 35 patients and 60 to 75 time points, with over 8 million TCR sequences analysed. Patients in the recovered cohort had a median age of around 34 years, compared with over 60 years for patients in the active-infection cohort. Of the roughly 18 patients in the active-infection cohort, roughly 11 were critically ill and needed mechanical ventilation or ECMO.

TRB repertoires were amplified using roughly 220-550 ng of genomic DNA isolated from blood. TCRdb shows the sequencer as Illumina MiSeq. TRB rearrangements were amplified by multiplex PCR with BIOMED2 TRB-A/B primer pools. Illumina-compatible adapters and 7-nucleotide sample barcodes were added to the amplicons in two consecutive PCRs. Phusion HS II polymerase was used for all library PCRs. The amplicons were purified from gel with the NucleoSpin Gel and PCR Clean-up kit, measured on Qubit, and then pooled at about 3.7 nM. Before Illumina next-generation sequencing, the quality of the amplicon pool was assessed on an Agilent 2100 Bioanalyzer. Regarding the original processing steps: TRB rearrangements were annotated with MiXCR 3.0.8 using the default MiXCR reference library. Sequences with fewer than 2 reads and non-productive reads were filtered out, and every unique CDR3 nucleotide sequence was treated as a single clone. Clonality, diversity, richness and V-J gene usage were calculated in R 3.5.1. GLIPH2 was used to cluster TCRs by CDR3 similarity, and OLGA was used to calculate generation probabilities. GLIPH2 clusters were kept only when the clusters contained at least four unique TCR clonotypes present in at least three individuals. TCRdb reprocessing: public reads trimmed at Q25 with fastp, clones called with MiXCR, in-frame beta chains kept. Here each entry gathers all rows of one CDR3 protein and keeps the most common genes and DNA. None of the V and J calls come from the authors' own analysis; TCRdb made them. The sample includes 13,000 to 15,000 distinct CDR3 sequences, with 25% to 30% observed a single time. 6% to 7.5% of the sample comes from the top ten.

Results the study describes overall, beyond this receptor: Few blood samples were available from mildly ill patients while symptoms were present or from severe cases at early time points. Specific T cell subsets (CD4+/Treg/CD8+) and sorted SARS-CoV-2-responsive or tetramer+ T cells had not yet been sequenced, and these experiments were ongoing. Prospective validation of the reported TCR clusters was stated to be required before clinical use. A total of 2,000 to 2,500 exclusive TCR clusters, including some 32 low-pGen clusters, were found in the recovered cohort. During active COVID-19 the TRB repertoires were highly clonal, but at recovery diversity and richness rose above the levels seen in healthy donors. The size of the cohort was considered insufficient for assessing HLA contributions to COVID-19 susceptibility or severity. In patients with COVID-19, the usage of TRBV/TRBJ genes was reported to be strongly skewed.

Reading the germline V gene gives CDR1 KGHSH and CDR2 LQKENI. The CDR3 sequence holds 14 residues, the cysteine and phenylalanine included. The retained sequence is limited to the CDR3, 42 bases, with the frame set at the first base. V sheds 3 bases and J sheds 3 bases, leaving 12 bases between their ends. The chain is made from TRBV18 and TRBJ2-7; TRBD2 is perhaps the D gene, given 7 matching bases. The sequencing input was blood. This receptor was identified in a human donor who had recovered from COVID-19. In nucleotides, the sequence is TGTGCCAGCTCACCGGGGGGGGGCATCTACGAGCAGTACTTC. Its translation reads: CASSPGGGIYEQYF.